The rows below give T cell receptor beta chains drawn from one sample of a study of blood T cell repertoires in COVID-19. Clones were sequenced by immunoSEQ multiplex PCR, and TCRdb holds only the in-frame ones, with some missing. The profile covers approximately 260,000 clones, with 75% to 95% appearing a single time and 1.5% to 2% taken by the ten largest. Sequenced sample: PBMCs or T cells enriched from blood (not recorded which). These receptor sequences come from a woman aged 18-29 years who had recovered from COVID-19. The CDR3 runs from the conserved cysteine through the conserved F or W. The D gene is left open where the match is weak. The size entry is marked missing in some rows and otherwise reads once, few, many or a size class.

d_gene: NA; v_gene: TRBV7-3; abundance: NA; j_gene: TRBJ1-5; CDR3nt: TGTGCCAGCAGCACTTACCGGAGTGGCAATCAGCCCCAGCATTTT; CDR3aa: CASSTYRSGNQPQHF
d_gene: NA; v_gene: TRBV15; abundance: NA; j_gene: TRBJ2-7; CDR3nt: TGTGCCACCAGCAGAGATGTGGGACTCCACTACGAGCAGTACTTC; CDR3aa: CATSRDVGLHYEQYF
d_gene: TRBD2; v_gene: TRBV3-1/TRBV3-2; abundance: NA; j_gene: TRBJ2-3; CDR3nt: TGTGCCAGCAGCCAAGGGACTAGCTCAGATACGCAGTATTTT; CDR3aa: CASSQGTSSDTQYF
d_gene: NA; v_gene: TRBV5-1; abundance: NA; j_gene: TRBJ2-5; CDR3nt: TGCGCCAGCAGCCAGAAAGAGACCCAGTACTTC; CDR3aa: CASSQKETQYF
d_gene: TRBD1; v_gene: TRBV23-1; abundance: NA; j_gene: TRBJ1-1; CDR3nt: TGCGCCCTCCCAGGGGGGGAAGCTTTCTTT; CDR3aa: CALPGGEAFF
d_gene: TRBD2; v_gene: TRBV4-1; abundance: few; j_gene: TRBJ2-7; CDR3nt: TGCGCCAGCAGCCAACTAGCGGGAGGGGTCTACGAGCAGTACTTC; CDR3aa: CASSQLAGGVYEQYF
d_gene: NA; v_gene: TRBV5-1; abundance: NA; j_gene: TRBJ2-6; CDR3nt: TGCGCCAGCAGTCTTGCGGGCTCTGGGGCCAACGTCCTGACTTTC; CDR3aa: CASSLAGSGANVLTF
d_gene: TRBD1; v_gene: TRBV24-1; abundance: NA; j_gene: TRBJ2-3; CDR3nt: TGTGCCACCAGTCGGGACAGGGTTTTAGATACGCAGTATTTT; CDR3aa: CATSRDRVLDTQYF
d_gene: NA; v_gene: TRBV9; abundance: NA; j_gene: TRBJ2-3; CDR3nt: TGTGCCAGCAGCGTAGCGGCAGATACGCAGTATTTT; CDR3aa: CASSVAADTQYF
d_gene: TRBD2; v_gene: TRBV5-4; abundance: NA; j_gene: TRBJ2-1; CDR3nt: TGTGCCAGCAGCGAGTTAGCGGGACCCTCCTACAATGAGCAGTTCTTC; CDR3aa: CASSELAGPSYNEQFF
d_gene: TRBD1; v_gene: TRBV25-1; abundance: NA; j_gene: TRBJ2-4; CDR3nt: TGTGCCAGCAGTCCCCCCGGGACAGGGTATGGCAAAAACATTCAGTACTTC; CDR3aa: CASSPPGTGYGKNIQYF
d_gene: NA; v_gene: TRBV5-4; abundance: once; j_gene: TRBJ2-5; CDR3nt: TGTGCCAGCAGCTCGGAGGCGGAAGAGACCCAGTACTTC; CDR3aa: CASSSEAEETQYF
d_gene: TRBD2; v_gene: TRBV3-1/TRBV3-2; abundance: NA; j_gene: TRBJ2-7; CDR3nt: TGTGCCAGCAGCCACAGCGGGGGGCTTCCCGAGCAGTACTTC; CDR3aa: CASSHSGGLPEQYF
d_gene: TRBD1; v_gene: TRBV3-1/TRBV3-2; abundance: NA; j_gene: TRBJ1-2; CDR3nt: TGTGCCAGCAGTCTAGGACAGGGGGCCCGCTACACCTTC; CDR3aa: CASSLGQGARYTF
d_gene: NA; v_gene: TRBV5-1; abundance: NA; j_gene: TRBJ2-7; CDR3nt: TGCGCCAGCAGCTTGGGTTCATCGGTGGAGCAGTACTTC; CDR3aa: CASSLGSSVEQYF
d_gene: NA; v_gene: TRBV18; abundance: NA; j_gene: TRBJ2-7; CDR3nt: TGTGCCAGCTCACTAACAGGCGCCTACGAGCAGTACTTC; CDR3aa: CASSLTGAYEQYF
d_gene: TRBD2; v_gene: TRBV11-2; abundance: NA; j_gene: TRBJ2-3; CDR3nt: TGTGCCAGCAGGCGGGGGGGCGGCACAGATACGCAGTATTTT; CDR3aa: CASRRGGGTDTQYF
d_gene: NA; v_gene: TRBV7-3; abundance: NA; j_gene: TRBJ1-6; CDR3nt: TGTGCCAGCAGCGATGGACTCGAGTATTCACCCCTCCACTTT; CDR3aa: CASSDGLEYSPLHF
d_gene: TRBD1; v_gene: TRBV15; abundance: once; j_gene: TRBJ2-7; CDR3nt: TGTGCCACTGGGGACAGCCCCTACGAGCAGTACTTC; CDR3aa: CATGDSPYEQYF
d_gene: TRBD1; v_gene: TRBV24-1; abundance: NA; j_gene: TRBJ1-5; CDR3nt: TGTGCCACCAGTGATTTGAGGGGGCCCTTTTTTATATACAATCAGCCCCAGCATTTT; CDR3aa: CATSDLRGPFFIYNQPQHF
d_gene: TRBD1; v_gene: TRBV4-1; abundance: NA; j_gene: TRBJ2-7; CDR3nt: TGCGCCAGCAGCCGTTCTCAGGGGGCCTACGAGCAGTACTTC; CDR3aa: CASSRSQGAYEQYF
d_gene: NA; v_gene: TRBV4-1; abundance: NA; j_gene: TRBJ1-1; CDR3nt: TGCGCCAGCAGCCAAGAAGGGAGAAACACTGAAGCTTTCTTT; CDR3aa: CASSQEGRNTEAFF
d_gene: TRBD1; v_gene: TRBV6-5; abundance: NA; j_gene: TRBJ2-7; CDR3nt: TGTGCCAGCACCCCGGACAGGGGCTCCTACGAGCAGTACTTC; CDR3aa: CASTPDRGSYEQYF
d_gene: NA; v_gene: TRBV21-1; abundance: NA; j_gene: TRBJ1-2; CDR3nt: TGTGCCAGCAGCAAAGCCCTCTCCCTCAACTATGGCTACACCTTC; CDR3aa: CASSKALSLNYGYTF
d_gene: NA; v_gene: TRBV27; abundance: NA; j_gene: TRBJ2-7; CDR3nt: TGTGCCAGCAGTTTGGCGGGAAGCTACGAGCAGTACTTC; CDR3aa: CASSLAGSYEQYF
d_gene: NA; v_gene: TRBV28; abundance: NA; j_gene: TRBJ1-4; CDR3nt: TGTGCCAGCAGTTTATACAGGGCTGAAAAACTGTTTTTT; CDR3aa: CASSLYRAEKLFF
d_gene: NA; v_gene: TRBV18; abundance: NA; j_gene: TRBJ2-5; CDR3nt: TGTGCCAGCTCAAGGGGGCAAGAGACCCAGTACTTC; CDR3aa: CASSRGQETQYF